Shown below are 30 T cell receptor beta chains from a single sample sequenced in a study of T cell responses to AZD1222 COVID-19 vaccine (dated by TCRdb to the early 2020s). Receptor libraries were prepared by the immunoSEQ multiplex PCR assay. The clones in this table, taken by TCRdb from immuneACCESS, are in-frame only. Not every clone is retained; where verified, under half of the shortfall comes from an unresolved V gene, and the cause of the rest is unknown. The sample contains 95,000 to 150,000 clones, 70% to 90% of them found a single time. 2.5% to 3.5% of the sample lies in the top ten. The label giving this sample's time point can be read as: about 28 days (+/-7) after the second vaccine dose. The source material was peripheral blood, sampled 28 days after the second AZD1222 dose. The receptor set was obtained from an adult who received the AZD1222 COVID-19 vaccine.

The rearrangement uses TRBV11-3 and TRBJ2-3, with D possibly TRBD1 on 5 matching bases. Trimming cost V 1 base and J 5 bases, with 16 bases left between them. The CDR3 consists of 16 residues. Germline CDR1 and CDR2: SGHNT and YENEEA. CDR3 sequence: CASSLGGFPLVDTQYF. CDR3 sequence (DNA): TGTGCCAGCAGCTTAGGGGGCTTCCCTCTGGTAGATACGCAGTATTTT.

This chain joins TRBV6-5 and TRBJ2-1; weak D call: TRBD1 (5 bases). V gave up 1 base and J gave up 9 bases, with 19 bases separating them. Germline V gene sequence: CDR1 MNHEY, CDR2 SVGAGI. CDR3 length: 16 residues. This CDR3 reads CASSYLGQGPSGEQFF. CDR3 nucleotides: TGTGCCAGCAGTTACTTAGGGCAGGGTCCTAGTGGTGAGCAGTTCTTC.

This clone occurred once. The rearrangement links TRBV11-3 to TRBJ2-1; 11 nucleotides match TRBD2. The germline V gene has CDR1 SGHNT and CDR2 YENEEA. This CDR3 spans 19 amino acids. V lost 2 bases, J lost 0 bases, and 9 bases stayed unmatched. CDR3 sequence: CASSLSRLAGGSSYNEQFF. The CDR3 nucleotides are TGTGCCAGCAGCTTAAGCAGGCTAGCGGGGGGTAGCTCCTACAATGAGCAGTTCTTC. The variable domain in full, with the rest retrieved from reference TRBV11-3 and TRBJ2-1, is EAGVVQSPRYKIIEKKQPVAFWCNPISGHNTLYWYLQNLGQGPELLIRYENEEAVDDSQLPKDRFSAERLKGVDSTLKIQPAELGDSAVYLCASSLSRLAGGSSYNEQFFGPGTRLTVL.

The chain couples TRBV5-1 to TRBJ1-1; D is unclear. Germline V gene lookup returns CDR1 SGHRS and CDR2 YFSETQ. V shed 3 bases and J shed 4 bases, with 10 bases lying between them. This CDR3 is built from 13 residues. The DNA for the CDR3 is TGCGCCAGCAGCTCGGATAGCGGCACTGAAGCTTTCTTT. Translated: CASSSDSGTEAFF.

The CDR3 bases are TGTGCCAGCAGTGGCTACACATCCGGGACAGCAGTCGGGCTTACCACCATATATTTT. Its protein product is CASSGYTSGTAVGLTTIYF. The rearrangement uses TRBV6-1 and TRBJ1-3, with 7 nucleotides matching TRBD1. Per germline, CDR1 MNHNS and CDR2 SASEGT. J gave up 9 bases and V 4 bases, and 24 bases lay outside the gene matches. The CDR3 runs to 19 residues.

The V call is TRBV20-1, the J call TRBJ2-1; 13 bases are shared with TRBD2. J gave up 8 bases and V 3 bases, and 10 bases lay outside the gene matches. From germline, CDR1 is DFQATT and CDR2 SNEGSKA (reference sequence). This CDR3 is built from 16 residues. Here the CDR3 DNA reads TGCAGTGCTAGTCTACCCCGGACTAGCGGGGGAGATGAGCAGTTCTTC. Amino acids: CSASLPRTSGGDEQFF.

The J gene is TRBJ1-5, the V gene TRBV2; D is perhaps TRBD1 (5 bases). The CDR3 length is 15 residues. Germline CDR1 and CDR2: SNHLY and FYNNEI. The germline V and J ends were trimmed by 7 bases and 1 base, with 14 bases remaining between them. CDR3 nucleotide sequence: TGTGCCAGCAACCAGGGTGGCGTGAGCAATCAGCCCCAGCATTTT. This codes for CASNQGGVSNQPQHF.

The V and J genes are TRBV11-3 and TRBJ1-1; TRBD1 might be the D (6 bases). Per germline, CDR1 SGHNT and CDR2 YENEEA. The length of the CDR3 is 14 residues. Trimming pared 1 base from V and 6 bases from J, leaving 12 bases between. CDR3 in DNA: TGTGCCAGCAGCTTAGTCGGAGGGGGAGCTGAAGCTTTCTTT. Residues: CASSLVGGGAEAFF.

This chain links TRBV19 with TRBJ1-5; 8 nucleotides agree with TRBD1. V lost 7 bases, J lost 3 bases, and 5 bases stayed unmatched. The CDR3 covers 14 residues. Germline V gene data show CDR1 as LNHDA and CDR2 as SQIVND (reference sequence). CDR3 DNA: TGTGCCAGTAAAAACAGGGGGAACAATCAGCCCCAGCATTTT. Protein product: CASKNRGNNQPQHF.

The J gene is TRBJ2-5, the V gene TRBV11-2; TRBD2 is a possible D gene (6 bases). V was clipped by 3 bases and J by 2 bases, with 16 bases between them. The germline gives CDR1 SGHAT, CDR2 FQNNGV. The CDR3 spans 16 residues. CDR3 residues: CASSLVRGLMQETQYF. The CDR3 DNA follows: TGTGCCAGCAGCTTGGTGCGGGGCCTCATGCAAGAGACCCAGTACTTC.

V gene TRBV15 combines with J gene TRBJ1-2; 8 positions agree with TRBD1. CDR3 length: 16 amino acids. CDR1 and CDR2 from the germline V gene are LNHNV and YYDKDF (reference sequence). J was trimmed by 8 bases and V by 1 base; bases with no gene match: 12. The CDR3 coding sequence is TGTGCCACCAGCAGAGGAGTCCGGGGACAGGTCCCAGGCTACACCTTC. Translation: CATSRGVRGQVPGYTF.

This clone was observed a single time. The chain employs TRBV18 and TRBJ2-5; 10 nucleotides agree with TRBD2. Germline lookup yields CDR1 KGHSH and CDR2 LQKENI. The CDR3 covers 16 residues. Trimming cost V 1 base and J 1 base; bases outside gene matches: 3. CDR3 coding DNA: TGTGCCAGCTCACCACGGCCTAGCGGGGGCCAAGAGACCCAGTACTTC. This encodes CASSPRPSGGQETQYF.

This clone came up once. This chain connects TRBV6-5 to TRBJ1-2; D not certain. The length of the CDR3 is 14 residues. The V gene's germline CDR1 is MNHEY and CDR2 SVGAGI. Trimming cost V 2 bases and J 4 bases, with 11 bases left between them. CDR3: CASSYGMDGYGYTF. The CDR3 DNA follows: TGTGCCAGCAGTTACGGGATGGACGGCTATGGCTACACCTTC.

The chain joins TRBV4-2 to TRBJ2-1; the match to TRBD2 covers 9 bases. Germline V gene data show CDR1 as LGHNA and CDR2 as YNFKEQ. Trimming at V came to 4 bases and at J to 6 bases, leaving 7 bases not matched to a gene. This CDR3 region has 15 residues. In DNA, the CDR3 is TGTGCCAGCAGCCCCTCGGGGCGGGGGGGCAATGAGCAGTTCTTC. Translated, it gives CASSPSGRGGNEQFF.

The J gene is TRBJ2-1, the V gene TRBV5-1; 7 bases align to TRBD1. Germline trimming cut 3 bases from V and 4 bases from J; bases unmatched to any gene: 4. The CDR3 runs 14 residues. Per germline, CDR1 SGHRS and CDR2 YFSETQ. The CDR3 nucleotides read TGCGCCAGCAGCTGGGGACAGCTATACAATGAGCAGTTCTTC. This translates into CASSWGQLYNEQFF.

This chain links TRBV20-1 with TRBJ1-2, with 11 nucleotides matching TRBD1. Germline CDR1 reads DFQATT; CDR2 reads SNEGSKA (reference sequence). The CDR3 contains 14 residues. The V gene end was trimmed by 3 bases and the J gene end by 5 bases; junction bases not matched to a gene: 5. The CDR3 is CSASRTGGRYGYTF. DNA for the CDR3: TGCAGTGCTAGTAGGACAGGGGGCCGGTATGGCTACACCTTC.

The genes are TRBV5-1 and TRBJ1-5; the match to TRBD1 covers 9 bases. The CDR3 totals 14 residues. V lost 4 bases, J lost 5 bases, and 4 bases stayed unmatched. Germline lookup yields CDR1 SGHRS and CDR2 YFSETQ. This CDR3 reads CASSPQGADQPQHF. The CDR3 nucleotides are TGCGCCAGCAGCCCACAGGGGGCTGATCAGCCCCAGCATTTT.

V is TRBV7-2 and J is TRBJ2-7; D is possibly TRBD1 (5 bases). V shed 1 base and J shed 6 bases, with 16 bases lying between them. The CDR3 is made up of 15 amino acids. Germline V gives CDR1 SGHTA, CDR2 FQGNSA. CDR3 amino acids: CASSLEWTKLSEQYF. The CDR3, as DNA: TGTGCCAGCAGCTTAGAGTGGACAAAGCTGAGCGAGCAGTACTTC.

This clone has only one observation. The rearrangement joins TRBV15 to TRBJ2-5; 9 nucleotides agree with TRBD2. V shed 6 bases and J 2 bases; nucleotides not matched to a gene: 13. The length of the CDR3 is 17 residues. CDR1 is LNHNV, CDR2 YYDKDF, per germline (reference sequence). CDR3 in DNA: TGTGCCACCAGACGGGGGTTCCCTAGCGGGGCACAAGAGACCCAGTACTTC. Translating gives CATRRGFPSGAQETQYF. The full variable domain, with the rest looked up from reference TRBV15 and TRBJ2-5, is DAMVIQNPRYQVTQFGKPVTLSCSQTLNHNVMYWYQQKSSQAPKLLFHYYDKDFNNEADTPDNFQSRRPNTSFCFLDIRSPGLGDTAMYLCATRRGFPSGAQETQYFGPGTRLLVL.

The rearrangement links TRBV3-1 (or the pseudogene TRBV3-2) to TRBJ1-2; D is possibly TRBD1 (6 bases). The CDR3 length is 13 residues. V gave up 4 bases and J gave up 1 base, with 7 bases separating them. CDR1 is LGHDT, CDR2 YNNKEL, per germline (reference sequence). CDR3 bases: TGTGCCAGCAGCCCGGACAGTAACTATGGCTACACCTTC. Translation gives CASSPDSNYGYTF.

V is TRBV5-6 and J is TRBJ2-3; no clear D gene. Deletions cut 0 bases from V and 6 bases from J, with 14 bases between. CDR3 length: 15 residues. Germline values: CDR1 SGHDT, CDR2 YYEEEE. Here the CDR3 DNA reads TGTGCCAGCAGCTTGGCCAAGACGGCAACGGATACGCAGTATTTT. This sequence encodes CASSLAKTATDTQYF.

The chain has TRBV5-1 and TRBJ1-1; D gene unclear. From germline, CDR1 is SGHRS and CDR2 YFSETQ. V lost 5 bases and J lost 0, with 8 bases in between. The CDR3 has 13 amino acids. DNA for the CDR3: TGCGCCAGCAGAAGGGCCTTGAACACTGAAGCTTTCTTT. Its translation is CASRRALNTEAFF.

The J gene is TRBJ2-2, the V gene TRBV9; D gene uncertain. Germline V gene lookup returns CDR1 SGDLS and CDR2 YYNGEE. The CDR3 consists of 15 residues. Trimming left V 4 bases short and J 2 bases short, with 12 bases between. This chain's CDR3 is CASSFDLLNTGELFF. CDR3 DNA: TGTGCCAGCAGCTTTGACCTCCTTAACACCGGGGAGCTGTTTTTT. The full variable domain, its missing parts supplied by reference TRBV9 and TRBJ2-2, is DSGVTQTPKHLITATGQRVTLRCSPRSGDLSVYWYQQSLDQGLQFLIQYYNGEERAKGNILERFSAQQFPDLHSELNLSSLELGDSALYFCASSFDLLNTGELFFGEGSRLTVL.

The rearrangement links TRBV3-1 (or the pseudogene TRBV3-2) to TRBJ1-6; D is unresolved. Germline V gene sequence: CDR1 LGHDT, CDR2 YNNKEL (reference sequence). The CDR3 has 11 residues. V lost 1 base to trimming and J lost 10 bases, with 2 bases between them. CDR3 sequence: CASSQGSPLHF. The DNA for the CDR3 is TGTGCCAGCAGCCAAGGCTCACCCCTCCACTTT.

The V gene is TRBV28, the J gene TRBJ2-3; 10 nucleotides agree with TRBD2. Germline CDR1 MDHEN, CDR2 SYDVKM. This CDR3 has 16 residues. Trimming took 2 bases from V and 2 from J; bases not matched to a gene: 4. The CDR3 DNA is TGTGCCAGCAGTTTAGGTCTAGCGGGGGTCACAGATACGCAGTATTTT. Amino acid sequence: CASSLGLAGVTDTQYF.

This clone was seen a few times. Mismatch with germline at one junction end may stem from a read error. This chain's CDR3 is CASSLGAGGRYEQYF. The CDR3 bases are TGTGCTAGCAGCTTAGGAGCGGGGGGGCGCTACGAGCAGTACTTC. This chain uses TRBV7-7 with TRBJ2-7, with 10 bases matching TRBD2. Germline assignment: CDR1 SSHAT and CDR2 FNYEAQ (reference sequence). This CDR3 is built from 15 residues.

About this clone itself: One end of the junction fails to match germline, which may point to a read error. The chain couples TRBV3-1 (or the pseudogene TRBV3-2) to TRBJ1-3; D is ambiguous. Germline values: CDR1 LGHDT, CDR2 YNNKEL (reference sequence). This CDR3 is built from 14 residues. The CDR3 reads CASSQDSIRAARHF. CDR3 DNA: TGTGCCAGCAGCCAAGATAGTATTCGGGCAGCCCGACATTTT.

The DNA of the CDR3 is TGCGCCAGCAGTGCCACAGGAGATAATTCACCCCTCCACTTT. Amino acids: CASSATGDNSPLHF. V is TRBV10-2 and J is TRBJ1-6; possibly TRBD1 for D (5 bases). The CDR3 contains 14 residues. Germline assignment: CDR1 WSHSY and CDR2 SAAADI. V was trimmed by 4 bases and J by 5 bases, leaving 9 bases between them.

The chain uses TRBV30 and TRBJ1-2; D is unclear. V was trimmed by 5 bases and J by 8 bases, leaving 12 bases between them. The CDR3 has 11 amino acids. The germline gives CDR1 GTSNPN, CDR2 SVGIG (reference sequence). The CDR3, as DNA: TGTGCCTGGCAAAGTTTTTGGGGCTACACCTTC. Protein: CAWQSFWGYTF.

The rearrangement joins TRBV7-9 to TRBJ2-3; 7 bases are a match to TRBD2. CDR1 is SEHNR, CDR2 FQNEAQ, per germline (reference sequence). J gave up 4 bases and V 6 bases, and 13 bases lay outside the gene matches. This CDR3 contains 16 residues. The CDR3 is CASSSFVQGGPDTQYF. The CDR3 DNA follows: TGTGCCAGCAGTTCCTTCGTGCAGGGAGGGCCAGATACGCAGTATTTT. The full variable domain, its missing parts supplied by reference TRBV7-9 and TRBJ2-3, is DTGVSQNPRHKITKRGQNVTFRCDPISEHNRLYWYRQTLGQGPEFLTYFQNEAQLEKSRLLSDRFSAERPKGSFSTLEIQRTEQGDSAMYLCASSSFVQGGPDTQYFGPGTRLTVL.